This T cell receptor beta chain appears in the sequencing data of a study of T cell repertoires in cytomegalovirus infection (dated by TCRdb to the late 2010s). Regarding the complete study: Donor HLA type was relevant to the analysis, as public TCR beta signatures indicated carriage of CMV infection together with the matching HLA type. Overall study results and their limits: The ex vivo response was dominated by HLA-C-restricted CMV-specific TCR beta clonotypes, which also provided the single most frequent clonotype in two of eight donors. In both this cohort and an independent cohort of 350 to 400 donors, the cumulative frequency of public TCR beta family members distinguished carriers of CMV infection plus the relevant HLA type.

The reads were generated on an Illumina HiSeq 1500. TCRdb reran the public reads through fastp at Q25 and MiXCR, keeping productive beta chains. Entries that share a CDR3 protein sequence are merged under the most common genes and DNA. The sample table contains roughly 280,000 distinct CDR3 sequences; only one count was recorded for 8% to 9.5% of them. Clones ranked in the top ten supply roughly 16% of the sample. This clonotype was observed many times. It has no known antigen specificity. It has no much larger one-base neighbor in the sample; base qualities were not kept. The junction shows trimming of 1 base on V and 9 bases on J, and the gene matches do not reach 6 bases of it. Taken from the germline V gene, the CDR1 and CDR2 loops are SGHDN and FVKESK. Including the terminal cysteine and phenylalanine, the CDR3 comprises 14 residues. Left in the record is the CDR3 DNA by itself, 42 bases read in frame from the first base.

This receptor was obtained from a human donor in good health (CMV status not recorded). Some clones in this sample may be carry-over from other donors' samples. The rearrangement joined TRBV14 to TRBJ2-1, and 7 junctional nucleotides match TRBD2. Sequencing was done on a sample of PBMCs. The base sequence is TGTGCCAGCAGCCAAGGACTAGCAGTCGGTGAGCAGTTCTTC. It specifies CASSQGLAVGEQFF. With the portions outside the CDR3 filled from the reference TRBV14 and TRBJ2-1 genes, the complete variable region becomes EAGVTQFPSHSVIEKGQTVTLRCDPISGHDNLYWYRRVMGKEIKFLLHFVKESKQDESGMPNNRFLAERTGGTYSTLKVQPAELEDSGVYFCASSQGLAVGEQFFGPGTRLTVL.